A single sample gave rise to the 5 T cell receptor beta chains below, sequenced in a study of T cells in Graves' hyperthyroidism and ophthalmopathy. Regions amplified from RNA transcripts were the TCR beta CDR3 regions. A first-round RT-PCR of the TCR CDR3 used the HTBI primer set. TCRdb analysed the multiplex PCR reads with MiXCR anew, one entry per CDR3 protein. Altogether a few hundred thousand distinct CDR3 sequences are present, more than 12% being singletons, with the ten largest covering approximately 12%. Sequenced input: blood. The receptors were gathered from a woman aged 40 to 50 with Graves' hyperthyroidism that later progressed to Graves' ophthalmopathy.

DNA for the CDR3: TGTGCCAGCAGCTTGAGGGCCCACTACGAGCAGTACTTC. It specifies CASSLRAHYEQYF. The chain couples TRBV11-2 to TRBJ2-7; the D gene is possibly TRBD2 (5 bases). The CDR3 spans 13 residues. Germline V CDR1 and CDR2: SGHAT, FQNNGV. Trimming removed 3 bases from V and 3 bases from J, with 9 bases in between.

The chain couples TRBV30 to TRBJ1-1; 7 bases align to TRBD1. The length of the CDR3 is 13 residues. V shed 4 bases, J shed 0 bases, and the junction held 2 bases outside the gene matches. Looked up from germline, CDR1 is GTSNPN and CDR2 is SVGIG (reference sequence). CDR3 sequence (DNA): TGTGCCTGGAACAGGGGAATGAACACTGAAGCTTTCTTT. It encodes CAWNRGMNTEAFF.

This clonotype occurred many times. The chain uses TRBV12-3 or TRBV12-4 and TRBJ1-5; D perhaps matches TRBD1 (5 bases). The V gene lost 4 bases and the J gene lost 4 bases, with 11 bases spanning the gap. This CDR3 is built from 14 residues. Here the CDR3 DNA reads TGTGCCAGCAGTTCGGGACGGAGAAATCAGCCCCAGCATTTT. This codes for CASSSGRRNQPQHF.

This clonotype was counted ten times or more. CDR3 DNA sequence: TGTGCCAGCAGCTTAATTTGTAATACAGGTCCTGACGAGCAGTACTTC. Translation gives CASSLICNTGPDEQYF. The chain links TRBV7-3 to TRBJ2-7, with D possibly matching TRBD1 (5 bases). Germline CDR1 is SGHTA and CDR2 is FQGTGA. The CDR3 has 16 amino acids. V lost 1 base and J lost 5, with 18 bases in between.

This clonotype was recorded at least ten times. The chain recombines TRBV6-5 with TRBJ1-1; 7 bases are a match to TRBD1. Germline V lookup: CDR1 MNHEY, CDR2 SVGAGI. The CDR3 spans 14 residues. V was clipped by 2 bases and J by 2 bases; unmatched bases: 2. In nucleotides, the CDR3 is TGTGCCAGCAGTTACACAGGGGCAAACACTGAAGCTTTCTTT. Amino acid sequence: CASSYTGANTEAFF.